Reported below is one T cell receptor beta chain. Its cognate antigen is unknown. The entry originates in a study of T cell responses to AZD1222 COVID-19 vaccine. The study, taken as a whole, reports: Repertoire samples came only from after the peak T cell response. Among AZD1222 vaccinees, only 5 to 7 were seropositive at baseline. Unmutated variant regions reportedly attract nearly half of all spike-specific TCRs. Along spike, vaccine-associated CD4 TCRs were found throughout, with dominance at 160-218 and 743-854.

With 3 bases removed from V and 7 bases from J, the gap between germline ends came to 9 bases. From germline, CDR1 is MNHEY and CDR2 SMNVEV (reference sequence). The CDR3 runs 13 residues. Assay used: immunoSEQ multiplex PCR; TCRdb lists only in-frame clones, some missing. Of about 140,000 clones in the sample, about nine tenths are singletons; the top ten hold roughly 1.8%. V usage is TRBV27 and J usage is TRBJ1-4; D gene uncertain. The sample here was peripheral blood, taken on day 0 of AZD1222 vaccination. The sequence came from an adult in good health. In nucleotides, the CDR3 is TGTGCCAGCAGTTTTTTGAACGGTGAAAAACTGTTTTTT. Protein product: CASSFLNGEKLFF.